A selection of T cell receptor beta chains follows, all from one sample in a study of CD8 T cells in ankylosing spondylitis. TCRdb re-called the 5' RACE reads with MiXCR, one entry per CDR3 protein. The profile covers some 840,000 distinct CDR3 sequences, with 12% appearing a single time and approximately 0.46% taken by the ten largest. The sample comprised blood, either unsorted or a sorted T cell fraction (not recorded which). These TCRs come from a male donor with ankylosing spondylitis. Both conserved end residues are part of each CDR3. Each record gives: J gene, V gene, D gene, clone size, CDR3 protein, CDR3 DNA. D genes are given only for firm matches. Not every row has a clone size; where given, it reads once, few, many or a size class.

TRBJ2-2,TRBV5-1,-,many,CASSLLNGAGELFF,TGCGCCAGCAGCCTCCTGAACGGCGCCGGGGAGCTGTTTTTT
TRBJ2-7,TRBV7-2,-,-,CASSLIAAESYEQYF,TGTGCCAGCAGCTTAATAGCGGCTGAGTCCTACGAGCAGTACTTC
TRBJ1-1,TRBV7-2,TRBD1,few,CASSRMTGLGAEAFF,TGTGCCAGCAGCCGAATGACAGGGTTGGGAGCTGAAGCTTTCTTT
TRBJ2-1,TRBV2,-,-,CASSVQRYSERGQFF,TGTGCCAGCAGTGTCCAGCGGTACTCGGAGCGCGGGCAGTTCTTC
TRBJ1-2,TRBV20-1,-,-,CSAQRGSHGYTF,TGCAGTGCTCAAAGGGGCAGCCATGGCTACACCTTC
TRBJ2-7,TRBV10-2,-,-,CASRFEGGTYEQYF,TGCGCCAGCAGGTTCGAGGGAGGTACCTACGAGCAGTACTTC
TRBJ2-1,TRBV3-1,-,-,CASSQAGAAKSSEQFF,TGTGCCAGCAGCCAAGCGGGAGCCGCTAAGAGCAGTGAGCAGTTCTTC
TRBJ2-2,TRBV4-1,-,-,CASSQVSDTGELFF,TGCGCCAGCAGCCAAGTCTCGGACACCGGGGAGCTGTTTTTT
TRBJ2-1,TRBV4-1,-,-,CASSQDVTLGNEQFF,TGCGCCAGCAGCCAAGATGTGACCCTGGGCAATGAGCAGTTCTTC
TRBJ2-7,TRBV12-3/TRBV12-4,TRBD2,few,CASSHGTSGYEQYF,TGTGCCAGCAGCCATGGGACTAGCGGCTACGAGCAGTACTTC
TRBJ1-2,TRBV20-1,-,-,CSAKDELNYGYTF,TGCAGTGCTAAGGATGAGCTTAACTATGGCTACACCTTC
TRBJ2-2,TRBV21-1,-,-,CASSKALGTSPGELFF,TGTGCCAGCAGCAAAGCTCTCGGGACTTCCCCCGGGGAGCTGTTTTTT
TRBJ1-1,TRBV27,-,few,CASSSAGLNTEAFF,TGTGCCAGCAGTTCGGCAGGATTGAACACTGAAGCTTTCTTT
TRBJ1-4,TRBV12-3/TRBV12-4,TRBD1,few,CASSYLGQGFEKLFF,TGTGCCAGCAGTTACTTGGGACAGGGTTTTGAAAAACTGTTTTTT
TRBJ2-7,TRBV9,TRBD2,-,CASSAGTSGIGEQYF,TGTGCCAGCAGCGCCGGGACTAGCGGGATTGGCGAGCAGTACTTC
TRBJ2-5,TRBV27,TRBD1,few,CASSLLTGEETQYF,TGTGCCAGCAGTTTATTGACAGGGGAAGAGACCCAGTACTTC
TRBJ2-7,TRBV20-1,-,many,CSARAGNYEQYF,TGCAGTGCTAGGGCCGGTAATTACGAGCAGTACTTC